These T cell receptor beta chains were read from a single sample in a study of T-cell memory formation after mild COVID-19. MiXCR, applied by TCRdb to the 5' RACE reads, yields one record per CDR3 protein. Of about half a million distinct CDR3 sequences in the sample, 15% to 20% were seen once. The sequenced material came from PBMCs or a T cell subset sorted from them (not recorded which). These receptors all stem from an adult woman who had mild COVID-19 (a few samples of this study predate the infection). Cell type and time point are not known. Each CDR3 is given with its conserved first and last residue. The D gene is left open where the match is weak. Clone size is not always given. Where it is, it says once, few, many or a class for expanded clones.

j_call,clone_size,v_call,d_call,cdr3_nt,cdr3_aa
TRBJ2-7,many,TRBV27,NA,TGTGCCAGCAGTCGGGACTCTAGCTCCTACGAGCAGTACTTC,CASSRDSSSYEQYF
TRBJ1-1,many,TRBV15,TRBD1,TGTGCCACCAGCAGAGATATGACAGGGAGTCGGACTGAAGCTTTCTTT,CATSRDMTGSRTEAFF
TRBJ2-3,NA,TRBV13,TRBD2,TGTGCCAGCAGTCCGGGAGGGCACACAGATACGCAGTATTTT,CASSPGGHTDTQYF
TRBJ1-2,many,TRBV6-2/TRBV6-3,NA,TGTGCCACCAAGCCCCCAGGTGACTATGGCTACACCTTC,CATKPPGDYGYTF
TRBJ2-7,few,TRBV12-3/TRBV12-4,TRBD1,TGTGCCAGCAGTCCGGGTCGGACAGGCAGGTCGGGCTACGAGCAGTACTTC,CASSPGRTGRSGYEQYF
TRBJ2-1,NA,TRBV11-2,NA,TGTGCCAGCAGCTCCGCGGACGGAAGCTCCTACAATGAGCAGTTCTTC,CASSSADGSSYNEQFF
TRBJ1-1,NA,TRBV5-1,TRBD1,TGCGCCAGCAGCTTGGCTGGGACAGGGTCTGTTGTAGCTTTCTTT,CASSLAGTGSVVAFF
TRBJ2-3,few,TRBV19,TRBD2,TGTGCCAGTAGCGCTGGGGGACTAGCGGGGACGCAGTATTTT,CASSAGGLAGTQYF
TRBJ2-1,NA,TRBV6-5,TRBD2,TGTGCCAGCGGAATGAGCGGGGGCTACGGATATGAGCAGTTCTTC,CASGMSGGYGYEQFF
TRBJ2-7,few,TRBV6-2/TRBV6-3,TRBD1,TGTGCCAGCACTCCAACCGGGACAGGAAGCTACGAGCAGTACTTC,CASTPTGTGSYEQYF
TRBJ1-1,few,TRBV4-1,NA,TGCGCCAGCAGCCAAGACGGACAGCTCATGAACACTGAAGCTTTCTTT,CASSQDGQLMNTEAFF
TRBJ2-1,NA,TRBV5-1,TRBD2,TGCGCCAGCATCCTGACGGGAGGAGCGTCCTACAATGAGCAGTTCTTC,CASILTGGASYNEQFF
TRBJ2-7,many,TRBV29-1,NA,TGCAGCGTTGACCCAGGGACGTACGAGCAGTACTTC,CSVDPGTYEQYF
TRBJ2-3,NA,TRBV5-1,NA,TGCGCCAGCAGCTTGGCGGGCAAGCTGGGAGATACGCAGTATTTT,CASSLAGKLGDTQYF
TRBJ1-1,NA,TRBV9,NA,TGTGCCAGCACCCCCAGGGCCTACTTGAACAATGAAGCTTTCTTT,CASTPRAYLNNEAFF
TRBJ2-5,few,TRBV12-3/TRBV12-4,TRBD2,TGTGCCAGCAGATCGACTAGCGGGGGGAAGGAGACCCAGTACTTC,CASRSTSGGKETQYF
TRBJ1-1,NA,TRBV12-3/TRBV12-4,NA,TGTGCCAGCAGTTTCCCCAACTCATTGAACACTGAAGCTTTCTTT,CASSFPNSLNTEAFF
TRBJ1-2,NA,TRBV12-3/TRBV12-4,TRBD1,TGTGCCAGCAGTAAACAGGGGGCGCTGGGCTATGGCTACACCTTC,CASSKQGALGYGYTF
TRBJ2-1,few,TRBV5-6,NA,TGTGCCAGCAGCCCACTCGGGACGAAAAATGAGCAGTTCTTC,CASSPLGTKNEQFF
TRBJ2-1,NA,TRBV5-1,TRBD2,TGCGCCAGCAGCTTGACTAGCGGGGGCAATGAGCAGTTCTTC,CASSLTSGGNEQFF
TRBJ1-2,NA,TRBV10-3,TRBD1,TGTGCCATCAGTGGGGGACAGGGAGAAAACTATGGCTACACCTTC,CAISGGQGENYGYTF
TRBJ2-5,few,TRBV12-3/TRBV12-4,TRBD1,TGTGCCAGCAGCTCTTCAGGCCGGACAGGGAGGAGGCAAGAGACCCAGTACTTC,CASSSSGRTGRRQETQYF
TRBJ2-3,many,TRBV6-5,NA,TGTGCCAGCAGCGGACAGAATACAGATACGCAGTATTTT,CASSGQNTDTQYF